The clone carrying this TCR beta chain appeared many times. Antigen specificity is unknown. Compared with germline, one end of the junction differs, possibly owing to a read error. The data are from a study of T cells in Graves' hyperthyroidism and ophthalmopathy. The wider study: Peripheral blood was acquired at first diagnosis, ahead of any therapy whatsoever. Points from the study as a whole: Most clonotypes that expanded in the thyroid above 0.001 also showed up in blood.

Each person with ophthalmopathy scored at least 3 on the Clinical Activity Score, reached NOSPECS grade 4 or higher, and had been ill under 3 months. From 10 ml of fresh peripheral blood, PBMCs were isolated. CDR3 length equals 12 residues. The germline V gene has CDR1 SNHLY and CDR2 FYNNEI. Researchers took RNA transcripts and amplified the TCR beta CDR3 regions from them. With the HTBI primer set, the TCR CDR3 went through a first round of RT-PCR. MiXCR, run by TCRdb on the multiplex PCR reads, gives a single entry per CDR3 protein. The table shows around 620,000 distinct CDR3 sequences, with approximately 14% occurring only once.

The TCR comes from a woman between 18 and 29 years old with Graves' ophthalmopathy. The chain joins TRBV2 to TRBJ1-5; D ambiguous. The specimen sequenced was blood. The CDR3 loop reads CASRASNKPQHF. CDR3 nucleotide sequence: TGTGCCAGCAGAGCCAGCAATAAGCCCCAGCATTTT.